A single sample is the source of the 3 T cell receptor beta chains below, sequenced in a study of cytomegalovirus exposure and HLA in healthy donors. The PCR made use of 60 Vbeta and 13 Jbeta primers. TCRdb keeps only in-frame clones here, not all; method: immunoSEQ multiplex PCR. The table has roughly 120,000 clones, about 59% seen once; the top ten hold 8% to 9.5%. Material for sequencing was PBMCs. The receptors derive from a woman aged 40-49 years in good health and CMV-seropositive.

This chain uses TRBV4-1 with TRBJ1-4; TRBD1 matches at 7 bases. V shed 1 base, J shed 0 bases, and the junction held 8 bases outside the gene matches. This CDR3 spans 18 amino acids. In germline, CDR1 is MGHRA, CDR2 YSYEKL. The CDR3 is CASSQGGITGATNEKLFF. CDR3 nucleotide sequence: TGCGCCAGCAGCCAAGGAGGGATTACAGGGGCAACTAATGAAAAACTGTTTTTT.

The chain employs TRBV2 and TRBJ2-1, with D hard to call. The CDR3 totals 15 residues. V shed 5 bases and J shed 0 bases, with 11 bases lying between them. CDR1 and CDR2 from the germline V gene are SNHLY and FYNNEI. The CDR3 DNA sequence: TGTGCCAGCAGTCTTCTTACGAGCTCCTACAATGAGCAGTTCTTC. It encodes CASSLLTSSYNEQFF. Filled out from reference TRBV2 and TRBJ2-1, the complete variable domain reads EPEVTQTPSHQVTQMGQEVILRCVPISNHLYFYWYRQILGQKVEFLVSFYNNEISEKSEIFDDQFSVERPDGSNFTLKIRSTKLEDSAMYFCASSLLTSSYNEQFFGPGTRLTVL.

Remarks on this clone: The junction departs from the called germline gene at one end, perhaps through a read error. V usage is TRBV7-9 and J usage is TRBJ2-5, with TRBD1 matching 7 bases. The CDR3 sequence is 17 residues long. Germline lookup yields CDR1 SEHNR and CDR2 FQNEAQ (reference sequence). In DNA, the CDR3 is TGTTCCAGCAGCTTGGGCGACAGGGCCGTTTACCAAGAGACCCAGTACTTC. Translated: CSSSLGDRAVYQETQYF.